This T cell receptor (beta chain) was sequenced for a study of shared clonotypes between healthy human individuals. Background on the study: Aged 18 to 49, the donors were two women and three men.

Concerning this clone itself: The antigen is not known.

The data were produced by immunoSEQ multiplex PCR, yet TCRdb's version contains in-frame clones alone and is incomplete. The table records roughly 1,000,000 clones, approximately 78% of them present only once. The CDR3 is 20 amino acids. The V gene end was trimmed by 5 bases and the J gene end by 2 bases; junction bases not matched to a gene: 12. Germline V gene data show CDR1 as SGHVS and CDR2 as FNYEAQ. General study points: The study sampled only blood, and tissue repertoires likely differ.

The CD4+ fraction was divided into a CD45RA+ naive subset and a CD45RA-negative memory subset. The sequence was collected from a man younger than 35 in good health. Some clones in this sample may be carry-over from other donors' samples. The rearrangement links TRBV7-6 to TRBJ2-2; 15 positions agree with TRBD2. Sequencing was done on a sample of memory CD4+ T cells from PBMCs. This sample's subset: CD45RA-negative fraction. The CDR3 is CASSPAGTSGRPLNTGELFF. CDR3 DNA sequence: TGTGCCAGCAGCCCCGCCGGGACTAGCGGGAGGCCCTTAAACACCGGGGAGCTGTTTTTT.